The source of this TCR beta chain is a study of T cell responses to AZD1222 COVID-19 vaccine. V lost 6 bases and J lost 3, with 11 bases in between. The CDR3 contains 13 residues. The germline V gene encodes CDR1 KGHDR and CDR2 SFDVKD. Study-wide results and caveats: Only a handful of individuals given AZD1222 were seropositive at baseline. After two AZD1222 doses, spike-specific TCR breadth and depth rose versus day 0. Mostly white British, mostly female donors; authors suggested clonal diversity may be underestimated. CD4 TCRs linked to vaccination spanned spike, dominating at 160-218 and 743-854.

Assay: immunoSEQ multiplex PCR; the TCRdb copy retains only in-frame clones and omits some. In the table there are 75,000 to 85,000 clones, over 60% of which are singletons. For this clone: The antigen remains unidentified.

The chain is built from TRBV24-1 and TRBJ2-7; maybe TRBD1 (6 bases). The sequence came from an adult who received the MenACWY meningococcal vaccine as a control. The sequencing here drew on peripheral blood, taken 28 days after the second dose of the MenACWY control vaccine. CDR3 DNA sequence: TGTGCCACCAGTACAGGGCCCAGCTACGAGCAGTACTTC. This sequence encodes CATSTGPSYEQYF.